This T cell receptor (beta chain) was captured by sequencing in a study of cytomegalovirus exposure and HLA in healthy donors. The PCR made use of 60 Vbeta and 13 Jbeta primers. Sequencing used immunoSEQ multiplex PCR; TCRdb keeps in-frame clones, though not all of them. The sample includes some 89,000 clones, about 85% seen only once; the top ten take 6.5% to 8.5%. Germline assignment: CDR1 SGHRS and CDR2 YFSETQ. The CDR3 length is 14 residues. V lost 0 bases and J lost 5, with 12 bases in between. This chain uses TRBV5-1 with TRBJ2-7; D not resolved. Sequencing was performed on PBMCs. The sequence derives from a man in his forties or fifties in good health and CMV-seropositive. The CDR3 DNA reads TGCGCCAGCAGCTTGGGGGTAGCTAGGAACGAGCAGTACTTC. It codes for CASSLGVARNEQYF.